Following are 30 T cell receptor beta chains from one sample sequenced in a study of patients and donors after allogeneic stem cell transplantation. MiXCR was run by TCRdb on the RT-PCR reads, yielding one entry per CDR3 protein. Of about a million distinct CDR3 sequences listed, around 17% are singletons. Sequencing was performed on blood, either unsorted or a sorted T cell fraction (not recorded which). Every receptor here comes from a human donor who was either an allogeneic HSCT recipient or a stem cell or donor lymphocyte infusion donor (not recorded which). It is not recorded whose cells these are; they may come from a transplant donor.

This clonotype was counted only a few times. This chain uses TRBV12-3 or TRBV12-4 with TRBJ2-1, with D perhaps TRBD2 (6 bases). V was trimmed by 5 bases and J by 9 bases, leaving 17 bases between them. CDR3 length: 14 residues. The CDR3, as DNA: TGTGCCAGCAGTCCCGGGACTGCCGTGTTTGAGCAGTTCTTC. It specifies CASSPGTAVFEQFF.

This clonotype has more than one count but fewer than ten. CDR3 nucleotide sequence: TGTGCCAGCAGTGATACTCCCCGACTAGCGGGTAGCACAGATACGCAGTATTTT. It encodes CASSDTPRLAGSTDTQYF. This chain uses TRBV2 with TRBJ2-3; 10 bases are shared with TRBD2. V shed 3 bases and J 0 bases; nucleotides not matched to a gene: 9. The CDR3 spans 18 residues. The V gene's germline CDR1 is SNHLY and CDR2 FYNNEI. Full variable domain (missing parts from reference TRBV2 and TRBJ2-3): EPEVTQTPSHQVTQMGQEVILRCVPISNHLYFYWYRQILGQKVEFLVSFYNNEISEKSEIFDDQFSVERPDGSNFTLKIRSTKLEDSAMYFCASSDTPRLAGSTDTQYFGPGTRLTVL.

V and J are TRBV12-3 or TRBV12-4 and TRBJ2-5; tentative D call: TRBD1 (7 bases). The CDR3 extends over 15 amino acids. V lost 7 bases, J lost 2 bases, and 17 bases lay in between. The CDR3 here is CASTARGQQQETQYF. DNA for the CDR3: TGTGCCAGCACCGCGCGGGGACAGCAACAAGAGACCCAGTACTTC.

This clonotype has just a few counts. The chain has TRBV12-3 or TRBV12-4 and TRBJ1-2; 7 positions match TRBD1. The CDR3 consists of 14 residues. V lost 7 bases and J lost 0; bases outside the gene matches: 5. CDR3 protein: CASTMDRTNYGYTF. The DNA for the CDR3 is TGTGCCAGCACTATGGACAGGACTAACTATGGCTACACCTTC.

This clonotype has only a few counts. J is TRBJ1-4 and V is TRBV4-1, with D hard to call. CDR1 MGHRA and CDR2 YSYEKL come from the germline V gene. This CDR3 region has 17 residues. Trimming cost V 0 bases and J 0 bases, with 11 bases left between them. CDR3 DNA: TGCGCCAGCAGCCAAGAGCCGACCTTCGCAACTAATGAAAAACTGTTTTTT. It is translated as CASSQEPTFATNEKLFF.

This clonotype was seen more than once but under ten times. This sequence joins TRBV29-1 and TRBJ2-7; 7 bases match TRBD1. With 1 base clipped from V and 5 bases from J, the junction kept 8 bases outside the gene matches. Per germline, CDR1 SQVTM and CDR2 ANQGSEA. The CDR3 is 14 residues long. The CDR3 reads CSVEGGGYANEQYF. CDR3 bases: TGCAGCGTTGAAGGAGGGGGCTACGCGAACGAGCAGTACTTC.

The chain employs TRBV5-1 and TRBJ1-1; D is unclear. Germline assignment: CDR1 SGHRS and CDR2 YFSETQ. CDR3 length: 13 residues. With 4 bases removed from V and 7 bases from J, the gap between germline ends came to 14 bases. CDR3 nucleotide sequence: TGCGCCAGCAGCCCTACAGCGTCGATTGAAGCTTTCTTT. Its translation is CASSPTASIEAFF. The variable domain in full, completed from reference TRBV5-1 and TRBJ1-1, reads KAGVTQTPRYLIKTRGQQVTLSCSPISGHRSVSWYQQTPGQGLQFLFEYFSETQRNKGNFPGRFSGRQFSNSRSEMNVSTLELGDSALYLCASSPTASIEAFFGQGTRLTVV.

This chain connects TRBV14 to TRBJ2-7; D is perhaps TRBD2 (5 bases). This CDR3 region has 12 residues. Trimming left V 0 bases short and J 11 bases short, with 11 bases between. Germline values: CDR1 SGHDN, CDR2 FVKESK. The CDR3 loop reads CASSQDREGKYF. The CDR3 nucleotides are TGTGCCAGCAGCCAAGATCGGGAAGGGAAGTACTTC.

Only a few counts were recorded for this clonotype. V gene TRBV29-1 combines with J gene TRBJ2-2, with 14 bases fitting TRBD2. Germline assignment: CDR1 SQVTM and CDR2 ANQGSEA. The J segment lost 1 base and the V segment lost 6 bases, leaving 10 bases of the junction unmatched. This CDR3 region has 18 residues. The CDR3 sequence is CSVHPGLAGALNTGELFF. DNA for the CDR3: TGCAGCGTCCACCCGGGACTAGCGGGGGCATTGAACACCGGGGAGCTGTTTTTT.

This clonotype showed up just a few times. The V and J genes are TRBV7-2 and TRBJ2-7; 8 bases are a match to TRBD1. CDR1 is SGHTA, CDR2 FQGNSA, per germline. V dropped 2 bases and J dropped 3; count of bases not matched to a gene: 6. This CDR3 has 15 residues. The CDR3: CASSLLQGAVYEQYF. In nucleotides, the CDR3 is TGTGCCAGCAGCTTACTCCAGGGGGCCGTCTACGAGCAGTACTTC.

This clonotype was detected only a few times. The CDR3 loop reads CASKESSGNWGEQFF. Here the CDR3 DNA reads TGTGCCAGCAAGGAGTCTAGCGGGAATTGGGGTGAGCAGTTCTTC. V usage is TRBV6-1 and J usage is TRBJ2-1, with 9 bases fitting TRBD2. The CDR3 is 15 residues long. The germline gives CDR1 MNHNS, CDR2 SASEGT. V lost 7 bases, J lost 9 bases, and 13 bases stayed unmatched.

This clonotype was seen more than once but under ten times. This sequence joins TRBV12-3 or TRBV12-4 and TRBJ1-5; 7 nucleotides match TRBD1. Germline trimming cut 3 bases from V and 6 bases from J; bases unmatched to any gene: 5. This CDR3 contains 14 residues. CDR3 nucleotides: TGTGCCAGCAGTTTCCAACAGGGGACTCAGCCCCAGCATTTT. This sequence encodes CASSFQQGTQPQHF.

The gene calls are TRBV12-3 or TRBV12-4 and TRBJ2-1; D gene unclear. The CDR3 is 14 amino acids. V gave up 5 bases and J gave up 9 bases, with 17 bases separating them. CDR3: CASSRPETVREQFF. CDR3 coding DNA: TGTGCCAGCAGTCGACCAGAGACTGTCCGTGAGCAGTTCTTC.

The J gene is TRBJ2-1, the V gene TRBV4-2; D remains unclear. CDR3 length: 15 amino acids. Germline values: CDR1 LGHNA, CDR2 YNFKEQ. The V end was cut by 3 bases, the J end by 1 base, with 10 bases between. CDR3 sequence: CASSQTGWSYNEQFF. CDR3 DNA: TGTGCCAGCAGCCAGACCGGTTGGTCCTACAATGAGCAGTTCTTC.

The chain carries TRBV6-1 and TRBJ2-1; D is unclear. This CDR3 has 15 amino acids. From germline, CDR1 is MNHNS and CDR2 SASEGT. V was clipped by 6 bases and J by 4 bases, with 16 bases between them. As DNA, the CDR3 is TGTGCCAGCAGGCCGAAACGGTGGGGTTACAATGAGCAGTTCTTC. Its protein is CASRPKRWGYNEQFF.

This clonotype was seen more than once but under ten times. The rearrangement links TRBV6-5 to TRBJ1-2, with a possible D match to TRBD1 (6 bases). The germline V gene has CDR1 MNHEY and CDR2 SVGAGI. The V and J ends lost 4 bases and 5 bases respectively, with 14 bases between them. The CDR3 spans 14 residues. The CDR3 nucleotides are TGTGCCAGCAGTTCCACAGGGTTTCGGTATGGCTACACCTTC. It codes for CASSSTGFRYGYTF.

The genes are TRBV15 and TRBJ1-2; TRBD1 is a possible D gene (5 bases). This CDR3 spans 13 amino acids. V shed 1 base and J shed 7 bases, with 10 bases lying between them. Germline V lookup: CDR1 LNHNV, CDR2 YYDKDF (reference sequence). For the CDR3, the DNA is TGTGCCACCAGCAGAGGGGGCCACCCTGGCTACACCTTC. Its translation: CATSRGGHPGYTF.

The chain combines TRBV20-1 with TRBJ2-5, with TRBD2 identical over 11 bases. The V gene end was trimmed by 4 bases and the J gene end by 4 bases; junction bases not matched to a gene: 2. The CDR3 extends over 13 amino acids. Germline CDR1 is DFQATT and CDR2 is SNEGSKA (reference sequence). CDR3: CSAIGLAGETQYF. The CDR3, as DNA: TGCAGTGCTATCGGACTAGCGGGAGAGACCCAGTACTTC.

This clonotype was counted many times. V is TRBV6-1 and J is TRBJ2-2; 7 bases agree with TRBD1. Germline CDR1 is MNHNS and CDR2 is SASEGT. The CDR3 is 17 residues long. The V gene end was trimmed by 6 bases and the J gene end by 0 bases; junction bases not matched to a gene: 10. CDR3 in amino acids: CASSHPPTGANTGELFF. CDR3 DNA sequence: TGTGCCAGCAGCCATCCCCCTACAGGGGCGAACACCGGGGAGCTGTTTTTT.

The V and J genes are TRBV18 and TRBJ2-2; either TRBD1 or TRBD2 may supply D (5 bases each). V lost 3 bases to trimming and J lost 0 bases, with 14 bases between them. CDR1 KGHSH and CDR2 LQKENI come from the germline V gene. The CDR3 length is 17 residues. Here the CDR3 DNA reads TGTGCCAGCTCACCCGGGACGATTGATCCGAACACCGGGGAGCTGTTTTTT. Protein sequence: CASSPGTIDPNTGELFF.

CDR3 sequence reads: CASSYARLFEQFF. The CDR3 DNA is TGTGCCAGCAGTTACGCCCGACTTTTCGAGCAGTTCTTC. The rearrangement links TRBV6-2 or TRBV6-3 to TRBJ2-1; D gene ambiguous. CDR3 length: 13 residues. Germline V lookup: CDR1 MNHEY, CDR2 SVGEGT. Trimming shortened V by 2 bases and J by 10 bases, and 12 bases separated the two germline ends.

The V call is TRBV27, the J call TRBJ2-5; D is unclear. Trimming left V 1 base short and J 4 bases short, with 7 bases between. The CDR3 has 13 residues. Germline V gene data show CDR1 as MNHEY and CDR2 as SMNVEV (reference sequence). CDR3 protein: CASSLFPSETQYF. The CDR3 DNA is TGTGCCAGCAGTTTATTCCCCTCAGAGACCCAGTACTTC.

The chain combines TRBV7-9 with TRBJ2-7; TRBD1 matches at 8 bases. This CDR3 has 15 residues. The germline gives CDR1 SEHNR, CDR2 FQNEAQ (reference sequence). V gave up 3 bases and J gave up 5 bases; unmatched junction bases: 9. The CDR3 DNA reads TGTGCCAGCAGCTTTAACAGGGGGTCAGAGGACGAGCAGTACTTC. Protein: CASSFNRGSEDEQYF. Full variable domain (remainder filled in from reference TRBV7-9 and TRBJ2-7): DTGVSQNPRHKITKRGQNVTFRCDPISEHNRLYWYRQTLGQGPEFLTYFQNEAQLEKSRLLSDRFSAERPKGSFSTLEIQRTEQGDSAMYLCASSFNRGSEDEQYFGPGTRLTVT.

V gene TRBV7-2 combines with J gene TRBJ2-2; D uncertain. This CDR3 is built from 14 residues. V lost 0 bases and J 5 bases, leaving 7 bases between the germline ends. Germline V gene sequence: CDR1 SGHTA, CDR2 FQGNSA. The CDR3 loop is CASSLARATGELFF. The CDR3 DNA reads as TGTGCCAGCAGCTTAGCGAGAGCTACCGGGGAGCTGTTTTTT.

This clonotype was picked up many times. This rearrangement joins TRBV12-3 or TRBV12-4 to TRBJ2-7; the match to TRBD1 covers 9 bases. CDR3 length: 14 amino acids. V lost 3 bases and J lost 3; bases outside the gene matches: 3. Here the CDR3 DNA reads TGTGCCAGCAGTTTTGGGACAGGGTACTACGAGCAGTACTTC. This translates into CASSFGTGYYEQYF.

This clonotype was observed a few times. The chain joins TRBV5-1 to TRBJ1-6; maybe TRBD1 (5 bases). The CDR3 sequence is 15 residues long. Germline values: CDR1 SGHRS, CDR2 YFSETQ. V lost 6 bases, J lost 8 bases, and 18 bases lay in between. CDR3 DNA: TGCGCCAGCACCCAACTCCCAGGGTACGATTCACCCCTCCACTTT. This gives the protein CASTQLPGYDSPLHF.

DNA for the CDR3: TGTGCCAGCAGCTTCCCCGACACTTTGGAGGCAGATACGCAGTATTTT. Translation gives CASSFPDTLEADTQYF. The V and J genes are TRBV5-4 and TRBJ2-3, with a weak D call TRBD2 (5 bases). Trimming removed 2 bases at V and 4 bases at J, with 17 bases between. The CDR3 loop spans 16 amino acids. Looked up from germline, CDR1 is SGHNT and CDR2 is YYREEE (reference sequence).

This clonotype came up once. The chain recombines TRBV7-9 with TRBJ1-2; D is unresolved. Germline-derived CDR1 and CDR2 are SEHNR and FQNEAQ (reference sequence). V shed 7 bases and J shed 8 bases, with 17 bases lying between them. CDR3 size: 13 residues. This chain's CDR3 is CASTLDWGSGYTF. In DNA form, the CDR3 reads TGTGCCAGCACCCTAGACTGGGGTTCCGGCTACACCTTC.

This clonotype was counted between two and nine times. The chain recombines TRBV12-3 or TRBV12-4 with TRBJ2-5; unclear D gene. This CDR3 has 13 amino acids. Trimming removed 8 bases from V and 9 bases from J, with 19 bases in between. As DNA, the CDR3 is TGTGCCAGCCGCGCGGACGCTCGTGGATCCCAGTACTTC. Residues: CASRADARGSQYF.

The chain uses TRBV2 and TRBJ1-2; no firm D call. V was shortened by 7 bases and J by 0 bases, with 9 bases between the two germline ends. Looked up from germline, CDR1 is SNHLY and CDR2 is FYNNEI. The CDR3 covers 13 residues. The CDR3 loop is CASKRQSNYGYTF. The CDR3 DNA follows: TGTGCCAGCAAGCGGCAGTCTAACTATGGCTACACCTTC.